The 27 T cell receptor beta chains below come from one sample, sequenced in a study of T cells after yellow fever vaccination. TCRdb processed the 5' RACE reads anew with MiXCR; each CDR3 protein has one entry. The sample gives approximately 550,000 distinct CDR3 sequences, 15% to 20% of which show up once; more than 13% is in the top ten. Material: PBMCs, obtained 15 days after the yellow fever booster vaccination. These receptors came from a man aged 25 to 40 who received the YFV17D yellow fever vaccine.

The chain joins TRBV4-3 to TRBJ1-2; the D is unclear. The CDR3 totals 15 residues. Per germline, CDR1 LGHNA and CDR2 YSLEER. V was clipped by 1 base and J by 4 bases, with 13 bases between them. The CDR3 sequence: CASSQGSSSIYGYTF. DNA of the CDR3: TGCGCCAGCAGCCAAGGGTCCAGCAGCATCTATGGCTACACCTTC.

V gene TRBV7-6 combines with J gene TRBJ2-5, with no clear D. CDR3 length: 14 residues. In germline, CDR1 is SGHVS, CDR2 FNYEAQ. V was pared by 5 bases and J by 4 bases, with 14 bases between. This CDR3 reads CASSPGTEIETQYF. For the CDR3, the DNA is TGTGCCAGCAGCCCCGGCACAGAAATAGAGACCCAGTACTTC.

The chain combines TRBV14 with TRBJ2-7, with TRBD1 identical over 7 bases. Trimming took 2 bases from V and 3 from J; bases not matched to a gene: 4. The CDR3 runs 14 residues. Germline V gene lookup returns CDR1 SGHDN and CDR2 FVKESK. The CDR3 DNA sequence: TGTGCCAGCAGCCAACTAGGGGACAGCTACGAGCAGTACTTC. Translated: CASSQLGDSYEQYF.

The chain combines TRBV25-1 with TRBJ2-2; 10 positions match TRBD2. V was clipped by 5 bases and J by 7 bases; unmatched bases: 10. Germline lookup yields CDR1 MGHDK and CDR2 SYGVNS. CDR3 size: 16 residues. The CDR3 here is CASSPNLAGAGGELFF. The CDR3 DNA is TGTGCCAGCAGTCCGAACCTAGCGGGAGCCGGCGGGGAGCTGTTTTTT.

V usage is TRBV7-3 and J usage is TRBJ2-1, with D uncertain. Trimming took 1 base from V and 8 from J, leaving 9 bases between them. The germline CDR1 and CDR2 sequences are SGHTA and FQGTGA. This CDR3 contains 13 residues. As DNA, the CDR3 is TGTGCCAGCAGCTTAAATGGGTGGGATGAGCAGTTCTTC. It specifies CASSLNGWDEQFF.

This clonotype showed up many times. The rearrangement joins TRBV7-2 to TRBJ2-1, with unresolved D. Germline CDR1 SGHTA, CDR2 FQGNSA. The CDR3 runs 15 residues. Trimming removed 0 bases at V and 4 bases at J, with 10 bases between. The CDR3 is CASSLAGGDYNEQFF. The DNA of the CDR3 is TGTGCCAGCAGCTTAGCGGGTGGGGATTACAATGAGCAGTTCTTC. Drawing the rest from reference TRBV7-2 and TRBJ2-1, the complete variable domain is GAGVSQSPSNKVTEKGKDVELRCDPISGHTALYWYRQSLGQGLEFLIYFQGNSAPDKSGLPSDRFSAERTGGSVSTLTIQRTQQEDSAVYLCASSLAGGDYNEQFFGPGTRLTVL.

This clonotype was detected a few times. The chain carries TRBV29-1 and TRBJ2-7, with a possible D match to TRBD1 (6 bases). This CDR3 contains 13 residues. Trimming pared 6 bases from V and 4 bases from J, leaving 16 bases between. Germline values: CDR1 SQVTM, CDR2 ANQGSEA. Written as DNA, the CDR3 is TGCAGCGTGGGACAACGCGTGGGGTACGAGCAGTACTTC. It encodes CSVGQRVGYEQYF.

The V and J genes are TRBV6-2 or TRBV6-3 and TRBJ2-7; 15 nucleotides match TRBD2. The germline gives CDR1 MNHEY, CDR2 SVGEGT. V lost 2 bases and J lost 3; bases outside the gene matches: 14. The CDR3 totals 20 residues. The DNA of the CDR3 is TGTGCCAGCAGTTACGCGGGGGGGCCGGGACTAGCGGGAGGATTCTACGAGCAGTACTTC. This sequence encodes CASSYAGGPGLAGGFYEQYF.

The CDR3 loop is CSARETSGADTQYF. In nucleotides, the CDR3 is TGCAGTGCTAGAGAGACTAGCGGGGCAGATACGCAGTATTTT. The chain combines TRBV20-1 with TRBJ2-3, with TRBD2 matching 11 bases. Trimming cost V 0 bases and J 4 bases; bases outside gene matches: 0. CDR3 length: 14 residues. Per germline, CDR1 DFQATT and CDR2 SNEGSKA (reference sequence).

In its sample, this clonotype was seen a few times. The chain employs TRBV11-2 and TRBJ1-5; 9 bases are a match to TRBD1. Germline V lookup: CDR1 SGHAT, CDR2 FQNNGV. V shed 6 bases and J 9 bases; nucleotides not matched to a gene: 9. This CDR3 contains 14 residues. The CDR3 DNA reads TGTGCCAGCAGTTCCGGGACAGGGTATGGGCCCCAGCATTTT. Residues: CASSSGTGYGPQHF.

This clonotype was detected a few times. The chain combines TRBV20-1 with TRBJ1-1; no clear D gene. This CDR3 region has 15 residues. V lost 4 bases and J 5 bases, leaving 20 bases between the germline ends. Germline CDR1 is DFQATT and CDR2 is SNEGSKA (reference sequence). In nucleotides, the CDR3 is TGCAGTGCTACCCGCCGGGCCCTCCTGGGAACTGAAGCTTTCTTT. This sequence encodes CSATRRALLGTEAFF.

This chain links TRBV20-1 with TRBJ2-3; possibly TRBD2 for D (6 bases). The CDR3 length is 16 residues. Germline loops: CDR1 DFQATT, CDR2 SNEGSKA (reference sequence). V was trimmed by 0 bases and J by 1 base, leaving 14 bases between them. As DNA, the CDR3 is TGCAGTGCTAGAGATCTCCGGGGGTGGGGCACAGATACGCAGTATTTT. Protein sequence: CSARDLRGWGTDTQYF.

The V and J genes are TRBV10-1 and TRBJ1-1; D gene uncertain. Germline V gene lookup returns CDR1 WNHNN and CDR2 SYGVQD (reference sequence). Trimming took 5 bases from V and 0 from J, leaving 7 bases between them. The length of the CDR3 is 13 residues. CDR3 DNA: TGCGCCAGCAGTATTCAGCTGAACACTGAAGCTTTCTTT. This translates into CASSIQLNTEAFF.

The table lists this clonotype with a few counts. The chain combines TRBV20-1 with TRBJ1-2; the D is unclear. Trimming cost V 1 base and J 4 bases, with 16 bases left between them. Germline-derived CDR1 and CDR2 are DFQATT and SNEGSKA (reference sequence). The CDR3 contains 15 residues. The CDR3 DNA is TGCAGTGCTAGAGGTCAACAGACCCTTGCCTATGGCTACACCTTC. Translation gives CSARGQQTLAYGYTF.

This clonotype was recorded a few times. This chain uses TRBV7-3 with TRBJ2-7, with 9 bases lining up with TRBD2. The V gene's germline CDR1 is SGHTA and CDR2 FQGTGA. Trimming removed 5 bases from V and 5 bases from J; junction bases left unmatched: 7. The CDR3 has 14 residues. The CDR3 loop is CASSPGTSFDEQYF. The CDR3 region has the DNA TGTGCCAGCAGCCCCGGGACTAGCTTTGACGAGCAGTACTTC.

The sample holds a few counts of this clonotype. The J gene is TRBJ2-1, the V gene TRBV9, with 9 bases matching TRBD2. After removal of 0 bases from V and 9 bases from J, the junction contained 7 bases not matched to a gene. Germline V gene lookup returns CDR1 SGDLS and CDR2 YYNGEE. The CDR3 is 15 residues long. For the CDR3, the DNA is TGTGCCAGCAGCGTAGGTGGCGGGAGGGCCTTTGAGCAGTTCTTC. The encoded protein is CASSVGGGRAFEQFF.

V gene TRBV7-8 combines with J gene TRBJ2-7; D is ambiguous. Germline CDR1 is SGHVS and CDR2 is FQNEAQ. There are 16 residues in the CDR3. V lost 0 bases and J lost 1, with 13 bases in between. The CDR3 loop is CASSLAAQVLSYEQYF. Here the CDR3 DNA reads TGTGCCAGCAGCTTAGCGGCCCAGGTTCTGTCCTACGAGCAGTACTTC. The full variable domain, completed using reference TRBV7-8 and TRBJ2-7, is GAGVSQSPRYKVAKRGQDVALRCDPISGHVSLFWYQQALGQGPEFLTYFQNEAQLDKSGLPSDRFFAERPEGSVSTLKIQRTQQEDSAVYLCASSLAAQVLSYEQYFGPGTRLTVT.

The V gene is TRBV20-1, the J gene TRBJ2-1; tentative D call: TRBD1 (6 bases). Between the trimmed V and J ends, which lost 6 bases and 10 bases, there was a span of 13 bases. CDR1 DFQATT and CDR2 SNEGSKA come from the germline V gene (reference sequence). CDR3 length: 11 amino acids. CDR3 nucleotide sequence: TGCAGTGCCAGGGGTCTCACGGAGCAGTTCTTC. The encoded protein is CSARGLTEQFF.

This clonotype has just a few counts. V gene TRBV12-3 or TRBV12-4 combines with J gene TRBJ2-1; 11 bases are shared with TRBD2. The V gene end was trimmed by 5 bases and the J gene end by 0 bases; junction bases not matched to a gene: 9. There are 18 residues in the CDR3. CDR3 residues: CASSPLAGGSRSYNEQFF. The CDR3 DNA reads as TGTGCCAGCAGTCCGCTAGCGGGAGGTTCCCGCTCCTACAATGAGCAGTTCTTC.

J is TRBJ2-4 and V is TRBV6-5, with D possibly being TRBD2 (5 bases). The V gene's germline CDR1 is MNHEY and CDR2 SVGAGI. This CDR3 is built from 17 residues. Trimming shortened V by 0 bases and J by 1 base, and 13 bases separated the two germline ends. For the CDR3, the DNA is TGTGCCAGCAGTTACTCGAGGACGGCGGGTGCCAAAAACATTCAGTACTTC. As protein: CASSYSRTAGAKNIQYF.

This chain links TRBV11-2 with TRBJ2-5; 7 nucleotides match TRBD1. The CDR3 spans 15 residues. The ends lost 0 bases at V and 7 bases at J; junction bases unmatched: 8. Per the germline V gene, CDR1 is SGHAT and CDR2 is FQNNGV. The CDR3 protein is CASSLDPGGVATQYF. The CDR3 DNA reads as TGTGCCAGCAGCTTAGATCCAGGGGGTGTAGCGACCCAGTACTTC.

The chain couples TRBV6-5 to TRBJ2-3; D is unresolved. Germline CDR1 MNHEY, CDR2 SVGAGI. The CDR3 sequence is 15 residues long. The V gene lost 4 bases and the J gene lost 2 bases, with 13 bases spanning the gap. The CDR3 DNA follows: TGTGCCAGCAGTTCCGACATGGGTTACACAGATACGCAGTATTTT. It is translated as CASSSDMGYTDTQYF.

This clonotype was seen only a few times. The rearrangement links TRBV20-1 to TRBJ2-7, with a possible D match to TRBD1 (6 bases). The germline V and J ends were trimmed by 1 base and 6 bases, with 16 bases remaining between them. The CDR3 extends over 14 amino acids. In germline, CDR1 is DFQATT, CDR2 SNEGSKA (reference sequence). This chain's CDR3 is CSARAHRVSGEQYF. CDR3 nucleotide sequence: TGCAGTGCTAGAGCACACAGGGTATCGGGCGAGCAGTACTTC.

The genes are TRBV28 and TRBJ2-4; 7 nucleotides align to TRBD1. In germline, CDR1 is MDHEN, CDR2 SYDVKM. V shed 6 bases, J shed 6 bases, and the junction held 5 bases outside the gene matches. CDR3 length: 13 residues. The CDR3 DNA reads TGTGCCAGCAGCCGGGACAGCTTAAACATTCAGTACTTC. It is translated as CASSRDSLNIQYF. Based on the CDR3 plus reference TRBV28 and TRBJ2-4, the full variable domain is DVKVTQSSRYLVKRTGEKVFLECVQDMDHENMFWYRQDPGLGLRLIYFSYDVKMKEKGDIPEGYSVSREKKERFSLILESASTNQTSMYLCASSRDSLNIQYFGAGTRLSVL.

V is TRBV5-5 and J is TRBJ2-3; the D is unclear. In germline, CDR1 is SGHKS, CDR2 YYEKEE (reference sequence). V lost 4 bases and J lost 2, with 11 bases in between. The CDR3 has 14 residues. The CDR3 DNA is TGTGCCAGCAGCCCCCCGGACCCCACAGATACGCAGTATTTT. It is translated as CASSPPDPTDTQYF.

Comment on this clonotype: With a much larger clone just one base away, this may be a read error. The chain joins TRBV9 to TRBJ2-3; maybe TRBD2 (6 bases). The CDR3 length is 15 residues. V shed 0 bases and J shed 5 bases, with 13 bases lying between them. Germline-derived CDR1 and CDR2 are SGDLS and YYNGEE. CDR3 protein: CASSVEDYGRDTQYF. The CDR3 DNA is TGTGCCAGCAGCGTAGAGGACTACGGGAGAGATACGCAGTATTTT.

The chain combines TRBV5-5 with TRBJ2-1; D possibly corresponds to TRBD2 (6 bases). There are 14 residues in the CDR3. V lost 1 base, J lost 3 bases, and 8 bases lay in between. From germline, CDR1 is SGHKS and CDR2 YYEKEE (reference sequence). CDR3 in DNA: TGTGCCAGCAGCTTGCGGGAGAGCTACAATGAGCAGTTCTTC. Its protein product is CASSLRESYNEQFF.